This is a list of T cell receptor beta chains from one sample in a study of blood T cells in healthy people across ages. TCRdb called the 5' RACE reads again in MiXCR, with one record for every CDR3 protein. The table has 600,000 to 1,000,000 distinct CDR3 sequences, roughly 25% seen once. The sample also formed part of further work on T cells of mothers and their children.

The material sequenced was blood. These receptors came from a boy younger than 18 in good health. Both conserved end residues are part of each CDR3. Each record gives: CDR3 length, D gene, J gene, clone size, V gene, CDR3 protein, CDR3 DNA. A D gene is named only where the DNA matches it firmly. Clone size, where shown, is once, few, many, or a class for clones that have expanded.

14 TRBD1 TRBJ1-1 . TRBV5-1 CASSWTGWDTEAFF TGCGCCAGCAGTTGGACAGGGTGGGACACTGAAGCTTTCTTT
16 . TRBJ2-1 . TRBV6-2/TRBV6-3 CASSYRGREAGNEQFF TGTGCCAGCAGTTACAGGGGCAGGGAAGCCGGGAATGAGCAGTTCTTC
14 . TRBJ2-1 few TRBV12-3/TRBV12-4 CASSGEAYRNEQFF TGTGCCAGCAGCGGGGAGGCTTATAGGAATGAGCAGTTCTTC
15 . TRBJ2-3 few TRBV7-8 CASSLGGSRTGTQYF TGTGCCAGCAGCTTAGGGGGCAGCCGCACAGGTACGCAGTATTTT
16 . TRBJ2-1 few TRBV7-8 CASSTEGTPGPYEQFF TGTGCCAGCAGCACAGAGGGGACCCCAGGTCCCTATGAGCAGTTCTTC
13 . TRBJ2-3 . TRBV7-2 CASSLVGRRSQYF TGTGCCAGCAGCTTAGTCGGCAGGAGATCGCAGTATTTT
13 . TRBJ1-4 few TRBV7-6 CASSLHLGEKLFF TGTGCCAGCAGCTTACACCTGGGCGAAAAACTGTTTTTT
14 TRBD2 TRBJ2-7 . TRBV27 CASSLGSGGVEQYF TGTGCCAGCAGTTTAGGGTCGGGGGGGGTAGAGCAGTACTTC
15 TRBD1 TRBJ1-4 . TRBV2 CASSSTGSANEKLFF TGTGCCAGCAGTTCGACAGGGTCGGCTAATGAAAAACTGTTTTTT
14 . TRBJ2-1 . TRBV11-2 CASSLGGGINEQFF TGTGCCAGCAGCTTAGGGGGCGGGATCAATGAGCAGTTCTTC
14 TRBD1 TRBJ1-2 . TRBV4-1 CASSQPNRGGGYTF TGCGCCAGCAGCCAACCCAACAGGGGAGGCGGCTACACCTTC
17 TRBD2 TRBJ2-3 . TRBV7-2 CASSLLGLAGATDTQYF TGTGCCAGCAGCCTACTCGGACTAGCGGGGGCCACAGATACGCAGTATTTT
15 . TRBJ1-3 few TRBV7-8 CASSPGDLKLDTIYF TGTGCCAGCAGCCCGGGGGACCTTAAATTAGACACCATATATTTT
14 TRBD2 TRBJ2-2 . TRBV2 CASNGGGYGGELFF TGTGCCAGCAACGGCGGGGGGTACGGCGGGGAGCTGTTTTTT
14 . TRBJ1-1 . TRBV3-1 CASSQEAVNTEAFF TGTGCCAGCAGCCAAGAGGCGGTCAACACTGAAGCTTTCTTT
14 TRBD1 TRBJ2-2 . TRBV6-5 CASHQGVFFGELFF TGTGCCAGCCATCAGGGGGTTTTCTTCGGGGAGCTGTTTTTT
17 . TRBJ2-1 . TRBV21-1 CASSQGLAGSPYNEQFF TGTGCCAGCAGCCAGGGACTAGCGGGGTCCCCCTACAATGAGCAGTTCTTC
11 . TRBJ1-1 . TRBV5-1 CASSLGSEALF TGCGCCAGCAGCTTGGGGTCGGAAGCTTTATTT
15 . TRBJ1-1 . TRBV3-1 CASSQARPRGSEAFF TGTGCCAGCAGCCAAGCAAGGCCCAGGGGTTCTGAAGCTTTCTTT
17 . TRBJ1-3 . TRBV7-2 CASSLFPTGEAGNTIYF TGTGCCAGCAGCTTATTCCCGACGGGGGAGGCAGGAAACACCATATATTTT
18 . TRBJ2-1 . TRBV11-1 CASSLEVPSLGAYNEQFF TGTGCCAGCAGCTTAGAGGTGCCATCGCTGGGGGCCTACAATGAGCAGTTCTTC
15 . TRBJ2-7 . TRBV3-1 CASSQARGGAYEQYF TGTGCCAGCAGCCAAGCCCGGGGAGGAGCCTACGAGCAGTACTTC
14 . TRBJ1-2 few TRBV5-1 CASSPVPSSYGYTF TGCGCCAGCAGCCCAGTACCATCGTCCTATGGCTACACCTTC
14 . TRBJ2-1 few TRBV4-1 CASSQDQGLDEQFF TGCGCCAGCAGCCAAGATCAGGGACTCGATGAGCAGTTCTTC
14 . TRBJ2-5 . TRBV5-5 CASSLADRPGTQYF TGTGCCAGCAGCTTGGCCGACAGACCGGGGACCCAGTACTTC
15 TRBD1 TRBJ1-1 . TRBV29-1 CSVEDGDRWNTEAFF TGCAGCGTTGAAGATGGGGACAGGTGGAACACTGAAGCTTTCTTT
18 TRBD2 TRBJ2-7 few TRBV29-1 CSVEDHDVSGGSFGEQYF TGCAGCGTTGAAGATCATGATGTTAGCGGGGGGTCCTTCGGGGAGCAGTACTTC
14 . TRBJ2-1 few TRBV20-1 CSARDSDYYNEQFF TGCAGTGCTAGAGATTCTGACTACTACAATGAGCAGTTCTTC
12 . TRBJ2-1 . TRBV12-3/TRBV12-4 CASSGSANEQFF TGTGCCAGCAGCGGGAGTGCAAATGAGCAGTTCTTC
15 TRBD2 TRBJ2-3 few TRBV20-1 CSVIGLAATTDTQYF TGCAGTGTCATAGGACTAGCGGCTACCACAGATACGCAGTATTTT
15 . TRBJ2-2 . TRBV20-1 CSARDLTSNTGELFF TGCAGTGCTAGAGATCTAACTAGTAACACCGGGGAGCTGTTTTTT
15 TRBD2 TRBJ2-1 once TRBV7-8 CASSLGSGRWDEQFF TGTGCCAGCAGCTTAGGTAGCGGGAGGTGGGATGAGCAGTTCTTC
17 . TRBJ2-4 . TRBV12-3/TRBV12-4 CASSFPGAGDSKNIQYF TGTGCCAGCAGTTTCCCCGGGGCAGGGGATTCCAAAAACATTCAGTACTTC
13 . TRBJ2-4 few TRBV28 CASSLQSRNIQYF TGTGCCAGCAGTTTGCAGAGCCGAAACATTCAGTACTTC
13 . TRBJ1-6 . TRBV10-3 CAINRDKNSPLHF TGTGCCATCAACCGGGACAAGAATTCACCCCTCCACTTT
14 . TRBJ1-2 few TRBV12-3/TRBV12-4 CASSYSPTNYGYTF TGTGCCAGCAGTTACTCACCGACTAACTATGGCTACACCTTC
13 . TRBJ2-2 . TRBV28 CASSPDDTGELFF TGTGCCAGCAGTCCTGACGACACCGGGGAGCTGTTTTTT
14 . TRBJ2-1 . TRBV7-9 CASSPSPSGNEQFF TGTGCCAGCAGCCCCTCTCCCAGCGGGAATGAGCAGTTCTTC
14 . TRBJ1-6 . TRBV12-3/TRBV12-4 CASSFSTANSPLHF TGTGCCAGCAGTTTTTCAACGGCCAATTCACCCCTCCACTTT
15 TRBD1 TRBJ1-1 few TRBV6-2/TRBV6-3 CASSPGTGVSTEAFF TGTGCCAGCAGCCCCGGGACAGGGGTTTCCACTGAAGCTTTCTTT
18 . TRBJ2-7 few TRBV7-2 CASSLKGHTGIESYEQYF TGTGCCAGCAGCTTAAAGGGCCACACAGGGATCGAGTCCTACGAGCAGTACTTC
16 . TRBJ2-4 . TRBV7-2 CASSLVGQGIGNIQYF TGTGCCAGCAGCTTAGTCGGCCAGGGGATTGGAAACATTCAGTACTTC
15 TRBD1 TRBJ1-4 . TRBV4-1 CASSERDSPFEKLFF TGCGCCAGCAGCGAACGGGACAGCCCTTTTGAAAAACTGTTTTTT
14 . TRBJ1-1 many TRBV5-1 CASSLGQANTEAFF TGCGCCAGCAGCTTGGGGCAGGCGAACACTGAAGCTTTCTTT
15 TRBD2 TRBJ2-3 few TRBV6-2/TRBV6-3 CASSYLGGGSDTQYF TGTGCCAGCAGTTACCTCGGAGGCGGGAGCGATACGCAGTATTTT
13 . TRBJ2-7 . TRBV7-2 CASSESATYEQYF TGTGCCAGCAGCGAATCCGCGACCTACGAGCAGTACTTC
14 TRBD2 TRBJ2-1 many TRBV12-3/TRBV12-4 CATKTSGGPNEQFF TGTGCCACCAAAACTAGCGGGGGCCCTAATGAGCAGTTCTTC
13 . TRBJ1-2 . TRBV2 CASSGGFGYGYTF TGTGCCAGCAGTGGCGGGTTTGGCTATGGCTACACCTTC